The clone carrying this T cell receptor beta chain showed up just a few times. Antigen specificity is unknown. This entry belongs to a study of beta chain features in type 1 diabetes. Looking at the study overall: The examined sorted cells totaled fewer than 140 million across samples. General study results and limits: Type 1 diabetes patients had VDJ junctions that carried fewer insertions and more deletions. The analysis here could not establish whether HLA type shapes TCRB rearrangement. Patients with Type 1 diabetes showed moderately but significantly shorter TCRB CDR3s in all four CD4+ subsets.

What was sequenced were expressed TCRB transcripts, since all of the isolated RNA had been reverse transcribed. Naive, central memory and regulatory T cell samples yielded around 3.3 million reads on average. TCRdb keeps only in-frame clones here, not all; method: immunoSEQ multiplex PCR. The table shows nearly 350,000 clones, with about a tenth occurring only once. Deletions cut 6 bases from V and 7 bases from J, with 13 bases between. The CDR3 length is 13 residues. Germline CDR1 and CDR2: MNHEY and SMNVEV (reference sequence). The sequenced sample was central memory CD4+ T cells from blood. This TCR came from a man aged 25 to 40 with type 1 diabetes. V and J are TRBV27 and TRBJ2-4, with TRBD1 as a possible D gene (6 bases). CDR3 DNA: TGTGCCAGCAGAGATAGGGGGTGGAACATTCAGTACTTC. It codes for CASRDRGWNIQYF.